The 17 T cell receptor beta chains presented below share a single source sample, sequenced in a study of cytomegalovirus exposure and HLA in healthy donors. It was with 60 Vbeta and 13 Jbeta primers that the PCR ran. Measured with immunoSEQ multiplex PCR; TCRdb has only the in-frame clones, and not every one. The data show approximately 100,000 clones, with roughly 9.1% seen just once and more than 5% held by the top ten. The sample comprised PBMCs. These receptors all come from a man aged 40-49 years in good health and CMV-seropositive.

This clone was recorded a few times. V and J are TRBV29-1 and TRBJ2-7; 7 bases agree with TRBD1. V shed 5 bases, J shed 7 bases, and the junction held 8 bases outside the gene matches. The CDR3 extends over 12 amino acids. Looked up from germline, CDR1 is SQVTM and CDR2 is ANQGSEA. The DNA for the CDR3 is TGCAGCGTTCCGGGACAGATAGGGGAGCAGTACTTC. It encodes CSVPGQIGEQYF.

The chain has TRBV7-9 and TRBJ2-1; D might be TRBD1 (6 bases). The germline V gene has CDR1 SEHNR and CDR2 FQNEAQ (reference sequence). The CDR3 spans 15 residues. V lost 2 bases to trimming and J lost 7 bases, with 15 bases between them. For the CDR3, the DNA is TGTGCCAGCAGCTTATATTCTCCAGGGGTTAATGAGCAGTTCTTC. Translation gives CASSLYSPGVNEQFF.

This clone showed up just a few times. The rearrangement uses TRBV11-3 and TRBJ2-1; 8 nucleotides line up with TRBD2. The CDR3 has 16 amino acids. Trimming took 5 bases from V and 0 from J; bases not matched to a gene: 6. Per germline, CDR1 SGHNT and CDR2 YENEEA. The CDR3 DNA reads TGTGCCAGCAGCGTAGCCGGGACTAGCTCCTACAATGAGCAGTTCTTC. It is translated as CASSVAGTSSYNEQFF.

This clone showed up just a few times. This chain connects TRBV7-9 to TRBJ2-3; TRBD2 might be the D (6 bases). Trimming pared 1 base from V and 2 bases from J, leaving 13 bases between. Germline V gene lookup returns CDR1 SEHNR and CDR2 FQNEAQ (reference sequence). The CDR3 extends over 16 amino acids. CDR3 residues: CASSLGGGAFTDTQYF. The CDR3 DNA follows: TGTGCCAGCAGCTTAGGGGGCGGGGCCTTCACAGATACGCAGTATTTT.

This clone was found a few times. This sequence joins TRBV11-2 and TRBJ1-1; D ambiguous. The CDR3 is 14 residues long. The V gene's germline CDR1 is SGHAT and CDR2 FQNNGV. Trimming stripped 0 bases from V and 3 bases from J, with 8 bases between. This CDR3 reads CASSLDLGYTEAFF. The CDR3 nucleotides are TGTGCCAGCAGCTTAGATCTGGGCTACACTGAAGCTTTCTTT.

This clone has only a few counts. The chain recombines TRBV9 with TRBJ2-7; D unclear. In germline, CDR1 is SGDLS, CDR2 YYNGEE. This CDR3 comprises 15 residues. The V gene lost 2 bases and the J gene lost 2 bases, with 14 bases spanning the gap. CDR3 nucleotide sequence: TGTGCCAGCAGCGTTGGTTTAGATGCGACCTACGAGCAGTACTTC. It codes for CASSVGLDATYEQYF.

The rearrangement joins TRBV30 to TRBJ2-1, with TRBD2 as a possible D gene (6 bases). V was trimmed by 0 bases and J by 4 bases, leaving 13 bases between them. This CDR3 comprises 15 residues. CDR1 and CDR2 from the germline V gene are GTSNPN and SVGIG (reference sequence). CDR3 DNA sequence: TGTGCCTGGAGTGTCTACGGGAGAGTTTACAATGAGCAGTTCTTC. Its translation: CAWSVYGRVYNEQFF.

There are a few counts of this clone. The junction does not match germline at one end; this may be a read error. The chain employs TRBV29-1 and TRBJ2-5; TRBD2 aligns across 8 bases. CDR3 length: 13 amino acids. Germline CDR1 SQVTM, CDR2 ANQGSEA. As DNA, the CDR3 is TGCAGCGCTGAAGCGGGAGAGGTGGAGACCCAGTACTTC. Translating it yields CSAEAGEVETQYF.

The rearrangement joins TRBV27 to TRBJ2-1; 12 nucleotides align to TRBD2. The CDR3 runs 16 residues. V lost 0 bases, J lost 3 bases, and 0 bases stayed unmatched. Per the germline V gene, CDR1 is MNHEY and CDR2 is SMNVEV (reference sequence). CDR3 amino acids: CASSLSLAGGYNEQFF. The DNA of the CDR3 is TGTGCCAGCAGTTTATCACTAGCGGGAGGCTACAATGAGCAGTTCTTC.

This clone was seen more than once but under ten times. This sequence joins TRBV27 and TRBJ2-7; weak D call: TRBD1 (5 bases). Trimming pared 3 bases from V and 2 bases from J, leaving 14 bases between. The CDR3 loop spans 15 amino acids. Germline V gene data show CDR1 as MNHEY and CDR2 as SMNVEV (reference sequence). DNA for the CDR3: TGTGCCAGCAGTTTTTCTGACAGACGTACCTACGAGCAGTACTTC. Translated, it gives CASSFSDRRTYEQYF.

V is TRBV9 and J is TRBJ2-5; TRBD2 is a possible D gene (6 bases). V was trimmed by 3 bases and J by 3 bases, leaving 9 bases between them. CDR1 and CDR2 from the germline V gene are SGDLS and YYNGEE. This CDR3 region has 13 residues. The CDR3 DNA sequence: TGTGCCAGCAGCGGTGGAGGGAAAGAGACCCAGTACTTC. As protein: CASSGGGKETQYF.

The rearrangement uses TRBV5-1 and TRBJ2-3; 7 bases are shared with TRBD1. The CDR3 is 14 amino acids. With V trimmed by 4 bases and J by 5 bases, 7 bases remained unmatched. The germline V gene encodes CDR1 SGHRS and CDR2 YFSETQ. The CDR3 loop is CASSPGQLGDTQYF. Here the CDR3 DNA reads TGCGCCAGCAGCCCGGGACAGCTAGGAGATACGCAGTATTTT.

A remark on this clone: Other DNA sequences in the sample encode the same CDR3. V is TRBV11-2 and J is TRBJ1-5, with TRBD1 matching 12 bases. V was clipped by 4 bases and J by 4 bases; unmatched bases: 5. The CDR3 is made up of 16 amino acids. CDR1 and CDR2 (germline): SGHAT, FQNNGV. Here the CDR3 reads CASSSGQGALNQPQHF. In DNA, the CDR3 is TGTGCCAGCAGCTCGGGACAGGGGGCCCTAAATCAGCCCCAGCATTTT.

This clone was observed a few times. V gene TRBV7-3 combines with J gene TRBJ2-5, with D possibly being TRBD1 (6 bases). CDR3 length: 12 amino acids. V was clipped by 2 bases and J by 5 bases, with 6 bases between them. Per the germline V gene, CDR1 is SGHTA and CDR2 is FQGTGA. The CDR3: CASSLQGETQYF. As DNA, the CDR3 is TGTGCCAGCAGCTTACAGGGGGAGACCCAGTACTTC.

The V and J genes are TRBV18 and TRBJ1-5; D gene uncertain. The CDR3 is made up of 14 amino acids. The germline CDR1 and CDR2 sequences are KGHSH and LQKENI. Trimming removed 5 bases from V and 4 bases from J, with 12 bases in between. In nucleotides, the CDR3 is TGTGCCAGCTCAGACGCGGATGTTAATCAGCCCCAGCATTTT. This gives the protein CASSDADVNQPQHF.

The rearrangement uses TRBV7-9 and TRBJ2-5; 9 nucleotides align to TRBD2. The CDR3 loop spans 15 amino acids. Trimming at V came to 3 bases and at J to 5 bases, leaving 7 bases not matched to a gene. Germline CDR1 and CDR2: SEHNR and FQNEAQ (reference sequence). The CDR3, as DNA: TGTGCCAGCAGCTTGGCGGGAGGGCCTAGCGAGACCCAGTACTTC. Amino acids: CASSLAGGPSETQYF.

J is TRBJ1-4 and V is TRBV9; D possibly corresponds to TRBD1 (6 bases). The CDR3 consists of 14 residues. Germline CDR1 is SGDLS and CDR2 is YYNGEE. Trimming removed 6 bases from V and 8 bases from J, with 17 bases in between. CDR3: CASNRYGTGEKLFF. The CDR3 DNA is TGTGCCAGCAACAGATACGGAACAGGGGAAAAACTGTTTTTT.